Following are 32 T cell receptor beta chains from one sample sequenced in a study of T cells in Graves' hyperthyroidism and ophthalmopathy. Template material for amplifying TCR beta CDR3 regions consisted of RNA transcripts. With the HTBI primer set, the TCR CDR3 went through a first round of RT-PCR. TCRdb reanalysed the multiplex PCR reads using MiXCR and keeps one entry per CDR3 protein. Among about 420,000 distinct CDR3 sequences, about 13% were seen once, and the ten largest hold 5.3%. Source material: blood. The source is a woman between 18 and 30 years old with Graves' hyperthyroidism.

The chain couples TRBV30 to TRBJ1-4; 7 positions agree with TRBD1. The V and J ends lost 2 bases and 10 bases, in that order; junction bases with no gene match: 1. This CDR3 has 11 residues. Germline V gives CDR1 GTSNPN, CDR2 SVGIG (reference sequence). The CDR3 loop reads CAWSTGVKLFF. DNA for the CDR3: TGTGCCTGGAGTACAGGGGTAAAACTGTTTTTT.

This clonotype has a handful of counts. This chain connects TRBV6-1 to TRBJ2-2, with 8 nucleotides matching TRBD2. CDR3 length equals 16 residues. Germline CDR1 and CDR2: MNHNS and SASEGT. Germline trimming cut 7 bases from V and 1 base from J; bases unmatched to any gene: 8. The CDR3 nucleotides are TGTGCCAGCAAAACGTACGGGAGGGAGAACACCGGGGAGCTGTTTTTT. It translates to CASKTYGRENTGELFF.

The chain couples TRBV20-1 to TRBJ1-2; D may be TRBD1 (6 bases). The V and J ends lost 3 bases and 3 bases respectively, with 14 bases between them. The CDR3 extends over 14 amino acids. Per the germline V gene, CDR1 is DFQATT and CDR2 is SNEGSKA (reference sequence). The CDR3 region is CSASFQGTYYGYTF. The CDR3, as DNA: TGCAGTGCTAGTTTTCAGGGGACCTACTATGGCTACACCTTC.

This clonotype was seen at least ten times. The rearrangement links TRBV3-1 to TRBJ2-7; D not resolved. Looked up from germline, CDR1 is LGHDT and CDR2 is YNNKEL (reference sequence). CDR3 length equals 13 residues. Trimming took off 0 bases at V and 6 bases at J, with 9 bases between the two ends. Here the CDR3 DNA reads TGTGCCAGCAGCCAAGATCGCCCCACCGAGCAGTACTTC. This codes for CASSQDRPTEQYF.

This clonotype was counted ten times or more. CDR3: CSARSDRVSYEQYF. Written as DNA, the CDR3 is TGCAGTGCTAGATCCGACAGGGTCTCCTACGAGCAGTACTTC. The V and J genes are TRBV20-1 and TRBJ2-7; 7 bases map to TRBD1. J gave up 0 bases and V 2 bases, and 4 bases lay outside the gene matches. CDR1 DFQATT and CDR2 SNEGSKA come from the germline V gene (reference sequence). The CDR3 loop spans 14 amino acids.

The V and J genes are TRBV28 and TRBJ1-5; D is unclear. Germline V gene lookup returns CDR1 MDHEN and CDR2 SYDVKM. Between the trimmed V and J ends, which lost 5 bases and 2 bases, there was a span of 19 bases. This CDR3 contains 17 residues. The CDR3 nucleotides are TGTGCCAGCAGTCCCCCCCCGACGTTCCGGGGCAATCAGCCCCAGCATTTT. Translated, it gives CASSPPPTFRGNQPQHF.

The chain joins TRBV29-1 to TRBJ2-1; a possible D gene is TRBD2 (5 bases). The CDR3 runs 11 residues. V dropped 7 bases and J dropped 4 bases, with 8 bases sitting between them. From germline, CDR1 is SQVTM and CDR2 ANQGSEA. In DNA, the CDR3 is TGCAGCGACGGGAATTACAATGAGCAGTTCTTC. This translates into CSDGNYNEQFF.

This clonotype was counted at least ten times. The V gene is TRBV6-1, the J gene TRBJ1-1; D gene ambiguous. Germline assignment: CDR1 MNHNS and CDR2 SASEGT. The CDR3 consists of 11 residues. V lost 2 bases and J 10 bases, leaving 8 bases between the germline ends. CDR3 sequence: CASSESDRAFF. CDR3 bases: TGTGCCAGCAGTGAATCAGACCGAGCTTTCTTT.

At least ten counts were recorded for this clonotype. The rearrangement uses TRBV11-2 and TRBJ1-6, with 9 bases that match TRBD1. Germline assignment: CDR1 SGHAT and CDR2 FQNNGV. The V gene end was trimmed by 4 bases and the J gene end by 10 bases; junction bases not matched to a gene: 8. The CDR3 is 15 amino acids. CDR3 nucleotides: TGTGCCAGCAGCTCCCTCGGGACAGGGTACTCACCCCTCCACTTT. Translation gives CASSSLGTGYSPLHF.

Written as DNA, the CDR3 is TGCGCCAGCAGCCCATATCCGGGACAGTGGAACACTGAAGCTTTCTTT. Its translation: CASSPYPGQWNTEAFF. This chain connects TRBV4-1 to TRBJ1-1, with 7 bases identical to TRBD1. This CDR3 is built from 16 residues. Germline V lookup: CDR1 MGHRA, CDR2 YSYEKL. The V and J ends lost 4 bases and 1 base, in that order; junction bases with no gene match: 9.

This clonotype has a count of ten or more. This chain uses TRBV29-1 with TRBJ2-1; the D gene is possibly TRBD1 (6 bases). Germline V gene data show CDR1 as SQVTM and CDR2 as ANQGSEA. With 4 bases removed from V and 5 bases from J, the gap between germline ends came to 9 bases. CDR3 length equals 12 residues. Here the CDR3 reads CSVGTANNEQFF. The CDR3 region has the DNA TGCAGCGTTGGGACAGCAAACAATGAGCAGTTCTTC.

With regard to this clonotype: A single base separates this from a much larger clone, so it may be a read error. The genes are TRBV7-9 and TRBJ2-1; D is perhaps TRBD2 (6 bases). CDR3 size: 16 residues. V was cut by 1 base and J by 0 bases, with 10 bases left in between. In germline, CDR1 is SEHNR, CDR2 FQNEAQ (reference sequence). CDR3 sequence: CASSLDVGSSYNEQFF. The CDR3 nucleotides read TGTGCCAGCAGCTTAGATGTCGGGAGCTCCTACAATGAGCAGTTCTTC. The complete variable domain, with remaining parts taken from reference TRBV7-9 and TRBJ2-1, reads DTGVSQNPRHKITKRGQNVTFRCDPISEHNRLYWYRQTLGQGPEFLTYFQNEAQLEKSRLLSDRFSAERPKGSFSTLEIQRTEQGDSAMYLCASSLDVGSSYNEQFFGPGTRLTVL.

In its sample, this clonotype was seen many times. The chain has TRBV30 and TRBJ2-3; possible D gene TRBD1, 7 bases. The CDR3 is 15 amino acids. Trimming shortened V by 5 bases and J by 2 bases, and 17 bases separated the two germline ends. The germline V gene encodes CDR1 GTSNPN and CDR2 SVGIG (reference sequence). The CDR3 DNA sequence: TGTGCCTGGGTCTTGCGGGACAGAAACACAGATACGCAGTATTTT. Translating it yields CAWVLRDRNTDTQYF.

The DNA for the CDR3 is TGTGCCAGCAGTTTTGGTCTGGGAGCAAAGGTCTATGGCTACACCTTC. Encoded protein: CASSFGLGAKVYGYTF. V is TRBV28 and J is TRBJ1-2; D not certain. This CDR3 has 16 residues. Germline V CDR1 and CDR2: MDHEN, SYDVKM. V was shortened by 3 bases and J by 4 bases, with 18 bases between the two germline ends.

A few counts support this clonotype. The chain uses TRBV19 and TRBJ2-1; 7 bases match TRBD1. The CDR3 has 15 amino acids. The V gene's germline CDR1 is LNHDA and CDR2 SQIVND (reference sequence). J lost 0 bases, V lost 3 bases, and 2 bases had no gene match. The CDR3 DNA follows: TGTGCCAGTAGTATGGACAGGAACTCCTACAATGAGCAGTTCTTC. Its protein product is CASSMDRNSYNEQFF.

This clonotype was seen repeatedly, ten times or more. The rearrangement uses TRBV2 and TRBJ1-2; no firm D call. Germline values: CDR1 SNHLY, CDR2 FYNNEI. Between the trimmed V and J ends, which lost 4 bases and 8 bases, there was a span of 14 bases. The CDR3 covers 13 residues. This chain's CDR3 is CASSAQAPGGYTF. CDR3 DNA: TGTGCCAGCAGTGCCCAGGCGCCTGGAGGCTACACCTTC. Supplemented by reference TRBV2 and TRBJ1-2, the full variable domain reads EPEVTQTPSHQVTQMGQEVILRCVPISNHLYFYWYRQILGQKVEFLVSFYNNEISEKSEIFDDQFSVERPDGSNFTLKIRSTKLEDSAMYFCASSAQAPGGYTFGSGTRLTVV.

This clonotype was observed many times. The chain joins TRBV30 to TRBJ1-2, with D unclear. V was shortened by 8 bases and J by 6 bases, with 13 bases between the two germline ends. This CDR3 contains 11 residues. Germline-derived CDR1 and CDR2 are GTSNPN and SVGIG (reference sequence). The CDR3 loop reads CAGRGGDGYTF. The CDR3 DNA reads TGTGCCGGACGAGGCGGGGATGGCTACACCTTC.

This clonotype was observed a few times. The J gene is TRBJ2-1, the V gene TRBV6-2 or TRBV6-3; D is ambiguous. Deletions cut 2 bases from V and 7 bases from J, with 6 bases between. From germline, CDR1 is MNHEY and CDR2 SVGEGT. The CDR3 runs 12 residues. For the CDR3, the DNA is TGTGCCAGCAGTTACCCCGGGAATGAGCAGTTCTTC. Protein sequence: CASSYPGNEQFF.

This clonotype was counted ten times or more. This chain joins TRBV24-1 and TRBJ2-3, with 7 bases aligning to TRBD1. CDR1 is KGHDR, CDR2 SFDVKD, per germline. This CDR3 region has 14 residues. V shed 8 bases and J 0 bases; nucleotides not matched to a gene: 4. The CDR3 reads CATNDRASTDTQYF. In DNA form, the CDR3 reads TGTGCCACCAACGACAGGGCTAGCACAGATACGCAGTATTTT.

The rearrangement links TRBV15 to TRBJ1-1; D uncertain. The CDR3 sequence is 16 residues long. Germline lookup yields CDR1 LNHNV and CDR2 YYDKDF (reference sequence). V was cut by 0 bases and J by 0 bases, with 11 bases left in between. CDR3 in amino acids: CATSRDRGEMNTEAFF. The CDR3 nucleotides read TGTGCCACCAGCAGAGATCGGGGAGAGATGAACACTGAAGCTTTCTTT.

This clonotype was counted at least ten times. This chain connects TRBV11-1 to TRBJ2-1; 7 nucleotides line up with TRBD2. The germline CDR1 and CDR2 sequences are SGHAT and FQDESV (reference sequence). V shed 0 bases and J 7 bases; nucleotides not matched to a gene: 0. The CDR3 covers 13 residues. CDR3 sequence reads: CASSLARENEQFF. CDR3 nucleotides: TGTGCCAGCAGCTTAGCGCGGGAGAATGAGCAGTTCTTC.

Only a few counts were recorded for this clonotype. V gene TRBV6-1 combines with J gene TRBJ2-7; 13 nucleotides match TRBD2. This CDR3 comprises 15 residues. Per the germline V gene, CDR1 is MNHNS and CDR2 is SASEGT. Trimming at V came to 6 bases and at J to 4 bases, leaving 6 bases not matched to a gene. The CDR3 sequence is CASRTQTSGRYEQYF. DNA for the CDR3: TGTGCCAGCAGAACCCAGACTAGCGGGAGGTACGAGCAGTACTTC.

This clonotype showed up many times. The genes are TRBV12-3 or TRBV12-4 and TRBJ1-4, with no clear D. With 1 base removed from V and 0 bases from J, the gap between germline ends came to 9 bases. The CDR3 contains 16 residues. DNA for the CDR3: TGTGCCAGCAGTTTAGGGCGAACGGCAACTAATGAAAAACTGTTTTTT. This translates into CASSLGRTATNEKLFF.

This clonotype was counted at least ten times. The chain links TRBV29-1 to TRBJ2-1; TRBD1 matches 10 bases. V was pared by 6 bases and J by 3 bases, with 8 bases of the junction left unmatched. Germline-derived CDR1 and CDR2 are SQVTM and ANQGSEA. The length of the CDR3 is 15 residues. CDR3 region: CSVPTGTGVYNEQFF. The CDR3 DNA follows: TGCAGCGTGCCGACCGGGACAGGGGTCTACAATGAGCAGTTCTTC.

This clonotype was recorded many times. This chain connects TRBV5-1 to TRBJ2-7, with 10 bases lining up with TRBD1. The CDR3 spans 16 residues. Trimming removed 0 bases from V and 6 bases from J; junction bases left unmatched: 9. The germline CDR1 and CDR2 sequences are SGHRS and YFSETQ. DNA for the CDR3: TGCGCCAGCAGCTTGGGGGAGGGACAGGGGAACTCCGAGCAGTACTTC. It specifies CASSLGEGQGNSEQYF. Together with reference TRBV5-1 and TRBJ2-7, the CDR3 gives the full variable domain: KAGVTQTPRYLIKTRGQQVTLSCSPISGHRSVSWYQQTPGQGLQFLFEYFSETQRNKGNFPGRFSGRQFSNSRSEMNVSTLELGDSALYLCASSLGEGQGNSEQYFGPGTRLTVT.

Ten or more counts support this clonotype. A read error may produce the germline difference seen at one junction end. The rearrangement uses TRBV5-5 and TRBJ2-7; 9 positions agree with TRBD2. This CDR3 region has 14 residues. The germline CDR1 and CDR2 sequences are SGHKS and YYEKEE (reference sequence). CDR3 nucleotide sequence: TGTGCCAGCCGCTTCACTAGCGGGCCCTACGAGCAGTACTTC. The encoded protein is CASRFTSGPYEQYF.

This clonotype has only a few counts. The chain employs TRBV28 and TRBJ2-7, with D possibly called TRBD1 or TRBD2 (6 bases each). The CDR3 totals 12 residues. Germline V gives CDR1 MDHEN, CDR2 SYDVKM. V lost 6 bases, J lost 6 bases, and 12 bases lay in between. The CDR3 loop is CASSHGGVEQYF. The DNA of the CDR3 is TGTGCCAGCAGCCACGGGGGCGTCGAGCAGTACTTC.

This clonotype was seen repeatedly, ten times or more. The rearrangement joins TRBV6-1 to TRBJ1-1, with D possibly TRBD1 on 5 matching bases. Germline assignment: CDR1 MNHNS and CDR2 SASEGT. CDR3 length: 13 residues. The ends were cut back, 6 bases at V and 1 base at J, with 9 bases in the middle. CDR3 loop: CASSRDWNTEAFF. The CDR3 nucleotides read TGTGCCAGCAGCCGGGACTGGAACACTGAAGCTTTCTTT.

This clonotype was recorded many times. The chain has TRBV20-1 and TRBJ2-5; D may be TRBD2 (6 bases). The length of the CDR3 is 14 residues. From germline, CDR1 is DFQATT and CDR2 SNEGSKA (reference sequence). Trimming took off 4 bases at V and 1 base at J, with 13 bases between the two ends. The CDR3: CSAKTGEAQETQYF. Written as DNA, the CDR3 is TGCAGTGCTAAAACTGGGGAGGCCCAAGAGACCCAGTACTTC.

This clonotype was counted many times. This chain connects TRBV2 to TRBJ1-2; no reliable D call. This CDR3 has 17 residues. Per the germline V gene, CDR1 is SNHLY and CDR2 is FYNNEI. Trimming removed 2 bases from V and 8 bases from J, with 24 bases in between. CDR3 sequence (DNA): TGTGCCAGCAGTGAAACCCGGGGATTCGCCGGGGAGGAAGGCTACACCTTC. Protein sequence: CASSETRGFAGEEGYTF.

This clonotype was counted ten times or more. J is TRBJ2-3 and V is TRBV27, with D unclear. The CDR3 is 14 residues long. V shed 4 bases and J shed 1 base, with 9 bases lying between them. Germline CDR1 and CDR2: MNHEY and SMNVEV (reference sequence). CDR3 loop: CASSWRGGTDTQYF. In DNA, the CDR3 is TGTGCCAGCAGTTGGCGTGGGGGCACAGATACGCAGTATTTT.

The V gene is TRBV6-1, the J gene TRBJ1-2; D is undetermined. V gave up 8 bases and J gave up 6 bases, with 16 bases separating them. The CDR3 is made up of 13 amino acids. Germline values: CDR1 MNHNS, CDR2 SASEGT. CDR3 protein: CASDSYALHGYTF. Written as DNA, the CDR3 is TGTGCCAGCGATAGCTACGCGCTACATGGCTACACCTTC.